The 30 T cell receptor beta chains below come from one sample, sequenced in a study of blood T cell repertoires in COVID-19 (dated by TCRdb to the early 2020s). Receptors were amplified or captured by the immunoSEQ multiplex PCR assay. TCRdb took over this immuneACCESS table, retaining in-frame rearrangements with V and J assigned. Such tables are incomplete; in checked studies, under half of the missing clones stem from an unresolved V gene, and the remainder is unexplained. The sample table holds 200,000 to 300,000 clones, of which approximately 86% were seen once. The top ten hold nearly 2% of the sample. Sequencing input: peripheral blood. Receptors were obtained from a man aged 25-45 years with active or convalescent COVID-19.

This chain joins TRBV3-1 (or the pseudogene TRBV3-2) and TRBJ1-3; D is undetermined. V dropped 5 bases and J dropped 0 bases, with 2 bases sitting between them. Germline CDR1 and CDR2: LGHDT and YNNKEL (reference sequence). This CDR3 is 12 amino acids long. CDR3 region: CASSYSGNTIYF. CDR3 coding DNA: TGTGCCAGCAGCTACTCTGGAAACACCATATATTTT.

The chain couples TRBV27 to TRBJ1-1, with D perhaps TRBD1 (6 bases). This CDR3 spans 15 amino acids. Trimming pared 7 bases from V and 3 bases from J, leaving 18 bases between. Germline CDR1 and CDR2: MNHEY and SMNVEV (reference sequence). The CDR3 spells CASTFSGTLHTEAFF. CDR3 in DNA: TGTGCCAGCACCTTTTCCGGGACACTTCACACTGAAGCTTTCTTT.

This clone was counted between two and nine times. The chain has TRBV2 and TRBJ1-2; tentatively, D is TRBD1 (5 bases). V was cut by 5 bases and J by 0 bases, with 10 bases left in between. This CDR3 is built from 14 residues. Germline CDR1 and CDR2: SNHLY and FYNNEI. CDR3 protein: CASSYRPANYGYTF. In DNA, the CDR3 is TGTGCCAGCAGTTACAGGCCTGCTAACTATGGCTACACCTTC.

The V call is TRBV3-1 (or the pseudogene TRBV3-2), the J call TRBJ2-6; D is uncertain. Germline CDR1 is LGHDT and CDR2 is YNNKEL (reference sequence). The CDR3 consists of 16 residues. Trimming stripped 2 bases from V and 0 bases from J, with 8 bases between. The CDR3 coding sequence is TGTGCCAGCAGCCAACCCTTCGGCTCTGGGGCCAACGTCCTGACTTTC. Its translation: CASSQPFGSGANVLTF.

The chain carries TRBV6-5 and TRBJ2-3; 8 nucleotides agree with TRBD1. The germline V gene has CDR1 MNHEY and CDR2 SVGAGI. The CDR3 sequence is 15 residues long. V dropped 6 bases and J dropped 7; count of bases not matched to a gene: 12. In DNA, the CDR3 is TGTGCCAGCAGATCCCGGGACAGGAGGACGCATACGCAGTATTTT. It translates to CASRSRDRRTHTQYF.

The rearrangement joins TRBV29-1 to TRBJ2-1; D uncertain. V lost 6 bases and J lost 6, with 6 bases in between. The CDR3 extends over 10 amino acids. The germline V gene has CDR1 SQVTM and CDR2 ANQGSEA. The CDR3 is CSVVVNEQFF. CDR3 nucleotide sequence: TGCAGCGTCGTTGTCAATGAGCAGTTCTTC.

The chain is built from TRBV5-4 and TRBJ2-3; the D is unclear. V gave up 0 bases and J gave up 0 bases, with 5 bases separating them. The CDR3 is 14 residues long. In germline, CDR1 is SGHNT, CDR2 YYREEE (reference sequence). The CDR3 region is CASSLDISTDTQYF. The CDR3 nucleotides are TGTGCCAGCAGCTTGGATATCAGCACAGATACGCAGTATTTT.

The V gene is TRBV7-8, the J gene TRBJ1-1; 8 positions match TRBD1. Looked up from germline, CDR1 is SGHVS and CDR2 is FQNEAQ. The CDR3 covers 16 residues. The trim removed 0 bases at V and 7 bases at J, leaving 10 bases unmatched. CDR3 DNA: TGTGCCAGCAGCTTAGCCCTTGCAGGGGGCGAAGGTGAAGCTTTCTTT. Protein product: CASSLALAGGEGEAFF. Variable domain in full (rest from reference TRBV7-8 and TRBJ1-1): GAGVSQSPRYKVAKRGQDVALRCDPISGHVSLFWYQQALGQGPEFLTYFQNEAQLDKSGLPSDRFFAERPEGSVSTLKIQRTQQEDSAVYLCASSLALAGGEGEAFFGQGTRLTVV.

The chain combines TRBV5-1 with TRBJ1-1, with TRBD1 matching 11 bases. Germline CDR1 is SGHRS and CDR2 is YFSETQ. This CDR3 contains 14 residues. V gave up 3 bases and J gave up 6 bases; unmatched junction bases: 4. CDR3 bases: TGCGCCAGCAGCTGGGGGACAGGGGGATCTGAAGCTTTCTTT. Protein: CASSWGTGGSEAFF.

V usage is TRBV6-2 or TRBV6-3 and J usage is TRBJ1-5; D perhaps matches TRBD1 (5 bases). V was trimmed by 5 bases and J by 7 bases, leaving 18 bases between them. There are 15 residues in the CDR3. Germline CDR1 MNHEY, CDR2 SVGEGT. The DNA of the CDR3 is TGTGCCAGCAGTCCCCTTACCTCCAGGGTACAGCCCCAGCATTTT. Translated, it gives CASSPLTSRVQPQHF.

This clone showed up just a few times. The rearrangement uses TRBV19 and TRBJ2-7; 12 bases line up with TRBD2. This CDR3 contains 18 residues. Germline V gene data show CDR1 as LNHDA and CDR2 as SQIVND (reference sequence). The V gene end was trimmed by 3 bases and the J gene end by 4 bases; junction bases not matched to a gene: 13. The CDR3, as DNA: TGTGCCAGTAGTATCCCCCCCCGACTAGCGGGGGACTTATACGAGCAGTACTTC. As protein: CASSIPPRLAGDLYEQYF. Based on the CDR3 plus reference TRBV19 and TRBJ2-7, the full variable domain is DGGITQSPKYLFRKEGQNVTLSCEQNLNHDAMYWYRQDPGQGLRLIYYSQIVNDFQKGDIAEGYSVSREKKESFPLTVTSAQKNPTAFYLCASSIPPRLAGDLYEQYFGPGTRLTVT.

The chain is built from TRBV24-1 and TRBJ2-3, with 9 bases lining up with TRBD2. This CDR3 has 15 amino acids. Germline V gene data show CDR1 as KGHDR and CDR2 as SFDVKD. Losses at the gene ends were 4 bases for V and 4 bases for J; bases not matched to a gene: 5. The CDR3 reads CATSEGGRGADTQYF. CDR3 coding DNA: TGTGCCACCAGTGAGGGCGGGAGGGGAGCAGATACGCAGTATTTT.

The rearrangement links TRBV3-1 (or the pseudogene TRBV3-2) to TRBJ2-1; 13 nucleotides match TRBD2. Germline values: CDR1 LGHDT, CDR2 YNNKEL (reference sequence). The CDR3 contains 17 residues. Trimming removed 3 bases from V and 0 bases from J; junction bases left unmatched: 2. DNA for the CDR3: TGTGCCAGCAGCCAGGGACTAGCGGGGTACTCCTACAATGAGCAGTTCTTC. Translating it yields CASSQGLAGYSYNEQFF.

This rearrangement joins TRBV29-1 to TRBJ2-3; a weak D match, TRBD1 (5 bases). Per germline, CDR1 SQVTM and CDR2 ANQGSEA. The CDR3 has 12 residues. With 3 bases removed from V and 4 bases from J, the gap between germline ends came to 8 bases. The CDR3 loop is CSVEGRADTQYF. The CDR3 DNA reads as TGCAGCGTTGAGGGCAGGGCAGATACGCAGTATTTT.

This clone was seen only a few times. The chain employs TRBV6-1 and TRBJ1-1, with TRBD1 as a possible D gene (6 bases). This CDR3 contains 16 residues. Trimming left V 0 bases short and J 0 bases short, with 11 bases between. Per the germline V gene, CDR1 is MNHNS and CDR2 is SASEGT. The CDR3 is CASSEAPTGMNTEAFF. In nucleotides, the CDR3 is TGTGCCAGCAGTGAAGCCCCGACAGGTATGAACACTGAAGCTTTCTTT.

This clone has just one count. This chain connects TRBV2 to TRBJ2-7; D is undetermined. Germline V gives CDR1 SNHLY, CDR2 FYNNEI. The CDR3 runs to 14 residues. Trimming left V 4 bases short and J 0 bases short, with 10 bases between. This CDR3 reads CASSVSSSSYEQYF. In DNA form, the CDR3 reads TGTGCCAGCAGTGTCTCCTCGAGCTCCTACGAGCAGTACTTC.

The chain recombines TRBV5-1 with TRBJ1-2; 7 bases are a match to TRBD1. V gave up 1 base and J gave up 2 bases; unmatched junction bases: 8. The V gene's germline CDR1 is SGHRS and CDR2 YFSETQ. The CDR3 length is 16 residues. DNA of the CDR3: TGCGCCAGCAGCTTGTTCCTAAGGACAGGAAACTATGGCTACACCTTC. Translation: CASSLFLRTGNYGYTF.

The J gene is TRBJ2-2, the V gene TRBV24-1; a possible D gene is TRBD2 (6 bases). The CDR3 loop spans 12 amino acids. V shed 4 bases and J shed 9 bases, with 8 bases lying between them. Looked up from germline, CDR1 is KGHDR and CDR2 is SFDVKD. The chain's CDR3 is CATSDAGWELFF. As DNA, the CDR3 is TGTGCCACCAGTGACGCGGGATGGGAGCTGTTTTTT.

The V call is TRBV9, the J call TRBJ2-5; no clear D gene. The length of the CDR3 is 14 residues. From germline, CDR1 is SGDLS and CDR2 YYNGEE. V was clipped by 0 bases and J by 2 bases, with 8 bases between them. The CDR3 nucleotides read TGTGCCAGCAGCGTAGAATCACAGCAAGAGACCCAGTACTTC. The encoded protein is CASSVESQQETQYF.

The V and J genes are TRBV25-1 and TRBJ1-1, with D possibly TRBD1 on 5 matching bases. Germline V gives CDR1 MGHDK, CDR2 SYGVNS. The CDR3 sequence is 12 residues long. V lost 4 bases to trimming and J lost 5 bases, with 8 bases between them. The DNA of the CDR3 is TGTGCCAGCAGTGCAGGACAAACTGAAGCTTTCTTT. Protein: CASSAGQTEAFF.

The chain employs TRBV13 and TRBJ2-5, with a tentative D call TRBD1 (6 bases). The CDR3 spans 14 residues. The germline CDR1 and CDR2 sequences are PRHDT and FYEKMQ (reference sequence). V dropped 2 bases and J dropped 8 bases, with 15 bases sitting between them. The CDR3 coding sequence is TGTGCCAGCAGCTTATCAGGGGTCCGTGGCACCCAGTACTTC. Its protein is CASSLSGVRGTQYF. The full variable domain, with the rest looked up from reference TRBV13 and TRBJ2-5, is AAGVIQSPRHLIKEKRETATLKCYPIPRHDTVYWYQQGPGQDPQFLISFYEKMQSDKGSIPDRFSAQQFSDYHSELNMSSLELGDSALYFCASSLSGVRGTQYFGPGTRLLVL.

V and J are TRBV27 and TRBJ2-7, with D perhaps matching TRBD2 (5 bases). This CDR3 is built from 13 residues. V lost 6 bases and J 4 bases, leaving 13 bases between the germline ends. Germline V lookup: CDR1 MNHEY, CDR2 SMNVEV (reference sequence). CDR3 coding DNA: TGTGCCAGCAGCTCCGGAGGACCTTACGAGCAGTACTTC. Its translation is CASSSGGPYEQYF.

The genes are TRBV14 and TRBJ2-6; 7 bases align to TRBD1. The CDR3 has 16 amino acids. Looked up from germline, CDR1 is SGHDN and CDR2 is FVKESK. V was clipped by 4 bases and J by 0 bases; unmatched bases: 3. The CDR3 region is CASSPWDSSGANVLTF. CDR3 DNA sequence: TGTGCCAGCAGCCCCTGGGACAGCTCTGGGGCCAACGTCCTGACTTTC. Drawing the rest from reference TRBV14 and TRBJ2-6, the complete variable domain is EAGVTQFPSHSVIEKGQTVTLRCDPISGHDNLYWYRRVMGKEIKFLLHFVKESKQDESGMPNNRFLAERTGGTYSTLKVQPAELEDSGVYFCASSPWDSSGANVLTFGAGSRLTVL.

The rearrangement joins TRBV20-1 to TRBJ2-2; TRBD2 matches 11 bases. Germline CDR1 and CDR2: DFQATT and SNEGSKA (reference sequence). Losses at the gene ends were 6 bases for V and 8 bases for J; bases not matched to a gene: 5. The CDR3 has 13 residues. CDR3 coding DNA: TGCAGTGCGAGTAGCGGGGGGGCTGGGGAGCTGTTTTTT. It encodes CSASSGGAGELFF.

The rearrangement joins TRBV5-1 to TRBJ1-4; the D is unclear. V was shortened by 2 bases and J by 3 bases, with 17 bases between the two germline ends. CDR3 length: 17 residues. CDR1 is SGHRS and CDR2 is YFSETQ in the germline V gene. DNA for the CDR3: TGCGCCAGCAGCTTATTCGGTGGAGGTGGGCCTAATGAAAAACTGTTTTTT. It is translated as CASSLFGGGGPNEKLFF. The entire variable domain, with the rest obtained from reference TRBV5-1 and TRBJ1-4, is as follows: KAGVTQTPRYLIKTRGQQVTLSCSPISGHRSVSWYQQTPGQGLQFLFEYFSETQRNKGNFPGRFSGRQFSNSRSEMNVSTLELGDSALYLCASSLFGGGGPNEKLFFGSGTQLSVL.

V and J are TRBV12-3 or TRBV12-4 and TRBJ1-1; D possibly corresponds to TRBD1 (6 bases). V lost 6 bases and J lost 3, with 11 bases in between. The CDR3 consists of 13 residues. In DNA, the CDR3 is TGTGCCAGCAGCGTGGACAGCTACACTGAAGCTTTCTTT. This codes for CASSVDSYTEAFF.

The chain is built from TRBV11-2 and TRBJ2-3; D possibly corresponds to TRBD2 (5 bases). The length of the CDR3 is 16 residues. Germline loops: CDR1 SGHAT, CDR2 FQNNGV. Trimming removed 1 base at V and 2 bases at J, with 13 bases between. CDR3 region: CASSLVRGGYTDTQYF. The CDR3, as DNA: TGTGCCAGCAGCTTAGTTCGAGGCGGGTACACAGATACGCAGTATTTT.

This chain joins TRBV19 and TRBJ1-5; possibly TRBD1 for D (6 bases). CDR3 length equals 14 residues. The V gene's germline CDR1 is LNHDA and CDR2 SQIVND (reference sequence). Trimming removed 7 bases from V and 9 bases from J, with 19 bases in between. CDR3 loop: CASKLTGSSGPQHF. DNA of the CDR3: TGTGCCAGTAAACTTACAGGGAGTTCGGGGCCCCAGCATTTT.

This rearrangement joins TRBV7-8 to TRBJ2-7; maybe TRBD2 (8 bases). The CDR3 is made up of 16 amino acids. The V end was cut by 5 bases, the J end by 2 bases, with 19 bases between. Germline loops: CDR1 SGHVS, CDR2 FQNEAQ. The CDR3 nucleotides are TGTGCCAGCAGCAGATCAAATAGCGGGACAGCCTACGAGCAGTACTTC. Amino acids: CASSRSNSGTAYEQYF.

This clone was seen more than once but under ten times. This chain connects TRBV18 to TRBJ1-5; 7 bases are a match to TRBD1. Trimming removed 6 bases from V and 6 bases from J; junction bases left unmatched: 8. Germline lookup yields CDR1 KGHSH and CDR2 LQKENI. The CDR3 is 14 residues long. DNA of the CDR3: TGTGCCAGCTCTCCCGACAGGGCCCCTCAGCCCCAGCATTTT. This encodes CASSPDRAPQPQHF.